This T cell receptor beta chain was recorded in a study of blood T cell repertoires in COVID-19. The wider study: Donors in the United States, Italy and Spain gave samples during acute or convalescent COVID-19. From T cells, B-cell-depleted T cells, or PBMCs came the material, which was cDNA or gDNA.

Germline lookup yields CDR1 SGHNT and CDR2 YYREEE (reference sequence). The V end was cut by 2 bases, the J end by 3 bases, with 9 bases between. The CDR3 consists of 14 residues. Authors' data handling: Reference gene primer amplification gave estimated nucleated cell counts. Profiled with immunoSEQ multiplex PCR; TCRdb holds only in-frame clones, not every one. V, J and clone size derive from that table, while D and trimming were established from the DNA sequence. The profile shows 430,000 or so clones, 70% to 90% of them singletons. The sequenced sample consisted of peripheral blood. V is TRBV5-4 and J is TRBJ2-1; TRBD2 might be the D (5 bases). This TCR was recovered from a man aged 18 to 29 with COVID-19, enrolled during active disease. The CDR3 DNA sequence: TGTGCCAGCAGCTTTTCCCGGGACTACAATGAGCAGTTCTTC. This encodes CASSFSRDYNEQFF.